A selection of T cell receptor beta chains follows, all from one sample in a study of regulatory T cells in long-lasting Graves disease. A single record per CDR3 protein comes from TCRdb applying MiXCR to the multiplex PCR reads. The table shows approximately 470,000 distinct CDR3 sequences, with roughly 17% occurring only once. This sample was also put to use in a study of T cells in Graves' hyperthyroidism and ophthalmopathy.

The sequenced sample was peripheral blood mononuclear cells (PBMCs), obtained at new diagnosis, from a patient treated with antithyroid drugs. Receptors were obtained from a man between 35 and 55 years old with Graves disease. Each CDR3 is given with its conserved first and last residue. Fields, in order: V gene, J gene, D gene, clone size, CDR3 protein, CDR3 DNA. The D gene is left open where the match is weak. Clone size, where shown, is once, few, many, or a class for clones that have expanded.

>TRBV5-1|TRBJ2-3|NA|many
CASSLGREADTQYF
TGCGCCAGCAGCTTGGGCAGGGAAGCAGATACGCAGTATTTT
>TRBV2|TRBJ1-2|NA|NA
CAVRTRLANYGYTF
TGTGCCGTACGGACAAGACTCGCTAACTATGGCTACACCTTC
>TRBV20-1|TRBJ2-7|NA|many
CSARDQGGWSYEQYF
TGCAGTGCTAGAGATCAGGGGGGGTGGTCCTACGAGCAGTACTTC
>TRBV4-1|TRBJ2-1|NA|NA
CASSQDEDNEQFF
TGCGCCAGCAGCCAAGATGAAGACAATGAGCAGTTCTTC
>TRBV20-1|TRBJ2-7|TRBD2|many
CSAALAGEPYEQYF
TGCAGTGCTGCTCTAGCGGGAGAACCCTACGAGCAGTACTTC
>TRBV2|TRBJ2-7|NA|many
CASGETGTYEQYF
TGTGCCAGCGGGGAGACAGGTACCTACGAGCAGTACTTC
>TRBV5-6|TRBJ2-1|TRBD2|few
CASSASGSGSYNEQFF
TGTGCCAGCAGCGCGAGCGGGAGTGGTTCCTACAATGAGCAGTTCTTC
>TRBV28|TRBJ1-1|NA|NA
CASVGGAGSTEAFF
TGTGCCAGCGTGGGGGGGGCTGGGAGTACTGAAGCTTTCTTT
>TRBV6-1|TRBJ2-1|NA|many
CASGSGNEQFF
TGTGCCAGCGGGAGTGGTAATGAGCAGTTCTTC
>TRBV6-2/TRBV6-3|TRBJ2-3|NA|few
CASRFLSTQYF
TGTGCCAGCAGGTTTCTCTCTACGCAGTATTTT
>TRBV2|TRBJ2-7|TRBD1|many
CASSDRTGGSYEQYF
TGTGCCAGCAGTGATCGGACAGGGGGCTCGTACGAGCAGTACTTC